These 23 T cell receptor beta chains originate from one sample sequenced in a study of blood T cell repertoires in COVID-19. Clones were sequenced by immunoSEQ multiplex PCR, and TCRdb holds only the in-frame ones, with some missing. This table holds around 100,000 clones, around 89% found once. Sequenced material: peripheral blood. Source of these receptors: a woman aged 60-75 years with acute or convalescent COVID-19.

This clone has just a few counts. V gene TRBV11-2 combines with J gene TRBJ1-3; D possibly corresponds to TRBD1 (6 bases). Trimming took 5 bases from V and 5 from J, leaving 10 bases between them. The CDR3 loop spans 13 amino acids. CDR1 and CDR2 (germline): SGHAT, FQNNGV. CDR3 DNA sequence: TGTGCCAGCAGCACAGGGTCGAGAAACACCATATATTTT. Translating it yields CASSTGSRNTIYF.

This rearrangement joins TRBV25-1 to TRBJ1-1; D possibly corresponds to TRBD1 (5 bases). Germline V gives CDR1 MGHDK, CDR2 SYGVNS. V was trimmed by 8 bases and J by 4 bases, leaving 14 bases between them. This CDR3 contains 13 residues. The CDR3 here is CASGPGYSTEAFF. As DNA, the CDR3 is TGTGCCAGCGGTCCAGGGTACTCCACTGAAGCTTTCTTT.

This chain uses TRBV5-1 with TRBJ1-1; D gene unclear. This CDR3 contains 12 residues. Trimming took 4 bases from V and 11 from J, leaving 15 bases between them. Per the germline V gene, CDR1 is SGHRS and CDR2 is YFSETQ. CDR3 DNA sequence: TGCGCCAGCAGCCCTGGAGGCCCGACCGCTTTCTTT. It is translated as CASSPGGPTAFF.

The V and J genes are TRBV6-2 or TRBV6-3 and TRBJ1-1; 7 positions agree with TRBD1. Looked up from germline, CDR1 is MNHEY and CDR2 is SVGEGT. J was trimmed by 6 bases and V by 6 bases; bases with no gene match: 4. This CDR3 spans 12 amino acids. The CDR3 reads CASSRGQAEAFF. For the CDR3, the DNA is TGTGCCAGCAGCCGCGGACAGGCTGAAGCTTTCTTT.

J is TRBJ2-2 and V is TRBV28; D possibly corresponds to TRBD2 (5 bases). Trimming took 6 bases from V and 7 from J, leaving 15 bases between them. CDR3 length: 14 amino acids. CDR1 and CDR2 from the germline V gene are MDHEN and SYDVKM. This CDR3 reads CASSRTGVSGELFF. Written as DNA, the CDR3 is TGTGCCAGCAGCCGGACTGGGGTGAGCGGGGAGCTGTTTTTT.

The chain recombines TRBV5-1 with TRBJ1-1; no definite D call. Germline assignment: CDR1 SGHRS and CDR2 YFSETQ. The CDR3 totals 15 residues. V was clipped by 3 bases and J by 1 base, with 13 bases between them. The CDR3 reads CASSSRGGGNTEAFF. DNA of the CDR3: TGCGCCAGCAGCTCCCGGGGAGGAGGGAACACTGAAGCTTTCTTT.

The CDR3 region is CASSLSRQGANGYTF. The CDR3 DNA reads TGTGCCAGCAGTTTATCGAGGCAGGGGGCGAATGGCTACACCTTC. This sequence joins TRBV27 and TRBJ1-2; TRBD1 aligns across 8 bases. This CDR3 spans 15 amino acids. Trimming removed 0 bases from V and 6 bases from J; junction bases left unmatched: 6. Germline CDR1 reads MNHEY; CDR2 reads SMNVEV (reference sequence).

The J gene is TRBJ1-1, the V gene TRBV7-9; 8 bases match TRBD1. The V segment lost 5 bases and the J segment 1 base; nucleotides outside the gene matches: 6. Germline CDR1 SEHNR, CDR2 FQNEAQ (reference sequence). The CDR3 length is 15 residues. The CDR3 region is CASSMDRDRNTEAFF. In DNA form, the CDR3 reads TGTGCCAGCAGCATGGACAGGGACCGGAACACTGAAGCTTTCTTT.

The chain uses TRBV10-1 and TRBJ1-1; TRBD1 matches at 8 bases. The length of the CDR3 is 15 residues. Germline V gives CDR1 WNHNN, CDR2 SYGVQD (reference sequence). With V trimmed by 6 bases and J by 3 bases, 9 bases remained unmatched. The CDR3 nucleotides are TGCGCCAGCAGAGACAGGGGAAATAGGGACACTGAAGCTTTCTTT. Protein product: CASRDRGNRDTEAFF.

The sample holds a few counts of this clone. The gene calls are TRBV9 and TRBJ1-2, with 8 positions matching TRBD1. With 0 bases clipped from V and 3 bases from J, the junction kept 1 base outside the gene matches. The CDR3 consists of 14 residues. Per the germline V gene, CDR1 is SGDLS and CDR2 is YYNGEE. The CDR3 loop reads CASSVADRDYGYTF. The CDR3 DNA follows: TGTGCCAGCAGCGTAGCGGACAGGGACTATGGCTACACCTTC.

CDR3 in DNA: TGTGCCAGCACCCCGGACAGGGGAGAGGAAAAACTGTTTTTT. Its protein product is CASTPDRGEEKLFF. V usage is TRBV5-6 and J usage is TRBJ1-4; 9 bases line up with TRBD1. The germline gives CDR1 SGHDT, CDR2 YYEEEE. The CDR3 contains 14 residues. V gave up 6 bases and J gave up 8 bases; unmatched junction bases: 8. Full variable domain (remainder filled in from reference TRBV5-6 and TRBJ1-4): DAGVTQSPTHLIKTRGQQVTLRCSPKSGHDTVSWYQQALGQGPQFIFQYYEEEERQRGNFPDRFSGHQFPNYSSELNVNALLLGDSALYLCASTPDRGEEKLFFGSGTQLSVL.

The chain recombines TRBV18 with TRBJ1-2, with 7 nucleotides matching TRBD1. CDR3 length: 14 amino acids. From germline, CDR1 is KGHSH and CDR2 LQKENI. V lost 4 bases and J lost 6; bases outside the gene matches: 8. The CDR3 region is CASSHPGTANGYTF. Here the CDR3 DNA reads TGTGCCAGCTCACATCCCGGGACAGCTAATGGCTACACCTTC.

The CDR3 bases are TGTGCCAGCAGCTCCCGAGAGACATCTAACTATGGCTACACCTTC. It translates to CASSSRETSNYGYTF. V gene TRBV11-3 combines with J gene TRBJ1-2; D is unclear. Germline V gene lookup returns CDR1 SGHNT and CDR2 YENEEA. This CDR3 spans 15 amino acids. V lost 4 bases to trimming and J lost 0 bases, with 12 bases between them.

This clone was recorded only once. V is TRBV5-4 and J is TRBJ1-1; D not certain. Trimming took off 6 bases at V and 1 base at J, with 7 bases between the two ends. There are 12 residues in the CDR3. CDR1 is SGHNT, CDR2 YYREEE, per germline (reference sequence). CDR3 in DNA: TGTGCCAGCAAAGCATCGAACACTGAAGCTTTCTTT. The encoded protein is CASKASNTEAFF.

The V call is TRBV5-6, the J call TRBJ1-2; 7 nucleotides agree with TRBD1. With V trimmed by 4 bases and J by 4 bases, 10 bases remained unmatched. This CDR3 comprises 15 residues. CDR1 and CDR2 (germline): SGHDT, YYEEEE. CDR3 protein: CASSKDAGGVYGYTF. As DNA, the CDR3 is TGTGCCAGCAGCAAGGACGCAGGGGGAGTCTATGGCTACACCTTC.

This sequence joins TRBV18 and TRBJ1-5; no firm D call. This CDR3 spans 15 amino acids. With 0 bases removed from V and 1 base from J, the gap between germline ends came to 7 bases. Germline CDR1 and CDR2: KGHSH and LQKENI. DNA of the CDR3: TGTGCCAGCTCACCACCCGGGAGAAGCAATCAGCCCCAGCATTTT. Translated, it gives CASSPPGRSNQPQHF.

V and J are TRBV18 and TRBJ1-6, with D possibly matching TRBD1 (5 bases). The germline CDR1 and CDR2 sequences are KGHSH and LQKENI. The CDR3 sequence is 15 residues long. Trimming took 3 bases from V and 5 from J, leaving 11 bases between them. This CDR3 is CASSPGQPDNSPLHF. The CDR3 DNA is TGTGCCAGCTCACCCGGACAACCCGATAATTCACCCCTCCACTTT.

CDR3 sequence: CASSLQGGVNYGYTF. The DNA for the CDR3 is TGTGCCAGCAGCCTACAGGGTGGCGTGAACTATGGCTACACCTTC. The chain employs TRBV27 and TRBJ1-2; D may be TRBD1 (6 bases). From germline, CDR1 is MNHEY and CDR2 SMNVEV (reference sequence). The V end lost 6 bases, the J end lost 2 bases, and 16 bases lay between the germline ends. This CDR3 is 15 amino acids long.

CDR3 region: CASSRPGTNSYNEQFF. The CDR3, as DNA: TGTGCCAGCAGTCGACCGGGGACTAACTCCTACAATGAGCAGTTCTTC. The chain recombines TRBV6-6 with TRBJ2-1; the match to TRBD2 covers 7 bases. CDR1 and CDR2 (germline): MNHNY, SVGAGI (reference sequence). Trimming removed 5 bases from V and 0 bases from J; junction bases left unmatched: 7. The CDR3 consists of 16 residues.

The V and J genes are TRBV12-3 or TRBV12-4 and TRBJ1-5, with D possibly TRBD1 on 5 matching bases. This CDR3 is 13 amino acids long. Trimming took 2 bases from V and 7 from J, leaving 9 bases between them. Here the CDR3 reads CASSLWRGQPQHF. Written as DNA, the CDR3 is TGTGCCAGCAGTTTATGGAGGGGCCAGCCCCAGCATTTT.

The V and J genes are TRBV7-4 and TRBJ2-1; a weak D match, TRBD2 (6 bases). Germline CDR1 reads SGHVT; CDR2 reads SQSDAQ. The CDR3 loop spans 17 amino acids. Trimming left V 5 bases short and J 0 bases short, with 17 bases between. CDR3 sequence (DNA): TGTGCCAGCAGCCTATGGTTGGGGAGGAGCTCCTACAATGAGCAGTTCTTC. It is translated as CASSLWLGRSSYNEQFF.

This clone was observed a single time. The rearrangement uses TRBV6-5 and TRBJ2-7, with 7 nucleotides matching TRBD2. The CDR3 contains 15 residues. Germline trimming cut 6 bases from V and 2 bases from J; bases unmatched to any gene: 10. Germline V CDR1 and CDR2: MNHEY, SVGAGI. This CDR3 is CASSTASGLAYEQYF. CDR3 in DNA: TGTGCCAGCAGCACTGCTAGCGGTTTAGCCTACGAGCAGTACTTC.

The V gene is TRBV6-5, the J gene TRBJ1-2; the match to TRBD1 covers 12 bases. The CDR3 spans 15 residues. The V gene end was trimmed by 6 bases and the J gene end by 7 bases; junction bases not matched to a gene: 9. Looked up from germline, CDR1 is MNHEY and CDR2 is SVGAGI. The CDR3 is CASRGPGQGASGYTF. The CDR3 DNA sequence: TGTGCCAGCAGGGGTCCGGGACAGGGGGCTAGTGGCTACACCTTC.